These 5 T cell receptor beta chains share one sample of origin, sequenced in a study of blood T cell repertoires in COVID-19. Sequenced by immunoSEQ multiplex PCR; TCRdb stores in-frame clones only, minus some. The repertoire holds around 400,000 clones, approximately 87% seen once, with over 2% in the top ten. Sequenced sample: peripheral blood. The receptors derive from an older woman with COVID-19, enrolled during active disease.

The chain combines TRBV15 with TRBJ1-4, with TRBD1 identical over 9 bases. V lost 4 bases to trimming and J lost 3 bases; unmatched junction nucleotides: 3. This CDR3 spans 15 amino acids. Germline V lookup: CDR1 LNHNV, CDR2 YYDKDF (reference sequence). The CDR3: CATSTGTGPNEKLFF. CDR3 DNA sequence: TGTGCCACCAGCACCGGGACAGGGCCTAATGAAAAACTGTTTTTT.

This chain connects TRBV20-1 to TRBJ1-1; D gene ambiguous. Deletions cut 6 bases from V and 10 bases from J, with 9 bases between. CDR1 DFQATT and CDR2 SNEGSKA come from the germline V gene (reference sequence). The CDR3 totals 9 residues. CDR3 amino acids: CSASPGAFF. The CDR3 DNA reads as TGCAGTGCGTCGCCGGGAGCTTTCTTT.

With regard to this clone: The junction differs from germline at one of its ends, possibly a read error. The genes are TRBV7-2 and TRBJ1-2; D is unresolved. There are 16 residues in the CDR3. The germline gives CDR1 SGHTA, CDR2 FQGNSA. CDR3 residues: CASSVAAGLTSGGYTF. The CDR3 nucleotides read TGTGCCAGCAGCGTAGCGGCGGGCTTAACCTCAGGTGGCTACACCTTC.

This sequence joins TRBV6-5 and TRBJ1-6; D gene uncertain. In germline, CDR1 is MNHEY, CDR2 SVGAGI. V was pared by 8 bases and J by 10 bases, with 6 bases between. The CDR3 length is 10 residues. CDR3 protein: CASEQSPLHF. The CDR3 DNA follows: TGTGCCAGCGAGCAATCACCCCTCCACTTT.

The rearrangement uses TRBV6-6 and TRBJ1-2; D is possibly TRBD1 (5 bases). The CDR3 runs to 14 residues. Germline CDR1 is MNHNY and CDR2 is SVGAGI (reference sequence). Trimming took off 0 bases at V and 8 bases at J, with 13 bases between the two ends. The CDR3 nucleotides are TGTGCCAGCAGTTACTCGGGGGGTTTCATGGGCTACACCTTC. Translating it yields CASSYSGGFMGYTF.